The 9 T cell receptor beta chains below were found in one sample sequenced in a study of cytomegalovirus exposure and HLA in healthy donors. With 60 Vbeta and 13 Jbeta primers, the PCR was carried out. Libraries were prepared by immunoSEQ multiplex PCR; TCRdb keeps only in-frame clonotypes and omits some of them. The sample has approximately 140,000 clones; about three quarters are singletons. Sequenced: PBMCs. The source is a human donor in good health.

The CDR3 loop is CASSLGGAPHGETQYF. The CDR3 DNA sequence: TGTGCCAGCAGCTTAGGCGGGGCTCCTCACGGAGAGACCCAGTACTTC. V usage is TRBV7-9 and J usage is TRBJ2-5, with TRBD2 as a possible D gene (6 bases). The V gene's germline CDR1 is SEHNR and CDR2 FQNEAQ (reference sequence). V was clipped by 1 base and J by 4 bases, with 16 bases between them. The CDR3 length is 16 residues.

The rearrangement uses TRBV28 and TRBJ2-5; 7 positions match TRBD1. This CDR3 has 15 amino acids. Germline lookup yields CDR1 MDHEN and CDR2 SYDVKM. V dropped 4 bases and J dropped 3; count of bases not matched to a gene: 8. The CDR3 reads CASSSPGTAKETQYF. Here the CDR3 DNA reads TGTGCCAGCAGTTCCCCCGGGACAGCTAAAGAGACCCAGTACTTC.

This chain links TRBV11-2 with TRBJ2-7; a possible D gene is TRBD2 (6 bases). Germline CDR1 is SGHAT and CDR2 is FQNNGV. Trimming pared 2 bases from V and 5 bases from J, leaving 13 bases between. The CDR3 length is 14 residues. CDR3 DNA: TGTGCCAGCAGCTTATTCGGGGGTAAGAACGAGCAGTACTTC. As protein: CASSLFGGKNEQYF.

CDR3 sequence reads: CASSSRDRTYEQYF. CDR3 bases: TGCGCCAGCAGCTCCCGGGACAGGACCTACGAGCAGTACTTC. The gene calls are TRBV5-1 and TRBJ2-7; 8 bases are shared with TRBD1. From germline, CDR1 is SGHRS and CDR2 YFSETQ. CDR3 length equals 14 residues. V gave up 3 bases and J gave up 2 bases; unmatched junction bases: 4.

The chain has TRBV19 and TRBJ1-1; weak D call: TRBD1 (6 bases). Trimming left V 3 bases short and J 2 bases short, with 13 bases between. The CDR3 consists of 15 residues. Per germline, CDR1 LNHDA and CDR2 SQIVND (reference sequence). The CDR3 is CASSIWPGANTEAFF. The CDR3 DNA reads TGTGCCAGTAGTATCTGGCCAGGGGCAAACACTGAAGCTTTCTTT. The full variable domain, completed using reference TRBV19 and TRBJ1-1, is DGGITQSPKYLFRKEGQNVTLSCEQNLNHDAMYWYRQDPGQGLRLIYYSQIVNDFQKGDIAEGYSVSREKKESFPLTVTSAQKNPTAFYLCASSIWPGANTEAFFGQGTRLTVV.

This chain joins TRBV5-1 and TRBJ2-7; D unresolved. The CDR3 has 15 amino acids. Germline V lookup: CDR1 SGHRS, CDR2 YFSETQ. The V gene lost 0 bases and the J gene lost 7 bases, with 17 bases spanning the gap. The CDR3 nucleotides are TGCGCCAGCAGCTTGGACGGTGCCATTGCCCGGGAGCAGTACTTC. This gives the protein CASSLDGAIAREQYF. Full variable domain (missing parts from reference TRBV5-1 and TRBJ2-7): KAGVTQTPRYLIKTRGQQVTLSCSPISGHRSVSWYQQTPGQGLQFLFEYFSETQRNKGNFPGRFSGRQFSNSRSEMNVSTLELGDSALYLCASSLDGAIAREQYFGPGTRLTVT.

The rearrangement uses TRBV6-1 and TRBJ2-5; 7 nucleotides line up with TRBD2. The CDR3 is 15 residues long. Looked up from germline, CDR1 is MNHNS and CDR2 is SASEGT. V shed 7 bases and J 1 base; nucleotides not matched to a gene: 9. Written as DNA, the CDR3 is TGTGCCAGCATTTGGGCAACTAGCGTCCAAGAGACCCAGTACTTC. Its protein product is CASIWATSVQETQYF.

The chain links TRBV5-1 to TRBJ2-7, with D perhaps TRBD1 (5 bases). CDR3 size: 12 residues. The V gene lost 4 bases and the J gene lost 2 bases, with 7 bases spanning the gap. Germline loops: CDR1 SGHRS, CDR2 YFSETQ. The CDR3 coding sequence is TGCGCCAGCAGCCGGACACCCTACGAGCAGTACTTC. Translating it yields CASSRTPYEQYF. Full variable domain (outside the CDR3, taken from reference TRBV5-1 and TRBJ2-7): KAGVTQTPRYLIKTRGQQVTLSCSPISGHRSVSWYQQTPGQGLQFLFEYFSETQRNKGNFPGRFSGRQFSNSRSEMNVSTLELGDSALYLCASSRTPYEQYFGPGTRLTVT.

This clone was seen once. The rearrangement links TRBV4-1 to TRBJ2-7, with TRBD2 identical over 13 bases. V gave up 2 bases and J gave up 2 bases; unmatched junction bases: 6. Germline values: CDR1 MGHRA, CDR2 YSYEKL. This CDR3 comprises 17 residues. The DNA of the CDR3 is TGCGCCAGCAGCCAATTTCGACTAGCGGGGGGAACCTACGAGCAGTACTTC. It codes for CASSQFRLAGGTYEQYF.